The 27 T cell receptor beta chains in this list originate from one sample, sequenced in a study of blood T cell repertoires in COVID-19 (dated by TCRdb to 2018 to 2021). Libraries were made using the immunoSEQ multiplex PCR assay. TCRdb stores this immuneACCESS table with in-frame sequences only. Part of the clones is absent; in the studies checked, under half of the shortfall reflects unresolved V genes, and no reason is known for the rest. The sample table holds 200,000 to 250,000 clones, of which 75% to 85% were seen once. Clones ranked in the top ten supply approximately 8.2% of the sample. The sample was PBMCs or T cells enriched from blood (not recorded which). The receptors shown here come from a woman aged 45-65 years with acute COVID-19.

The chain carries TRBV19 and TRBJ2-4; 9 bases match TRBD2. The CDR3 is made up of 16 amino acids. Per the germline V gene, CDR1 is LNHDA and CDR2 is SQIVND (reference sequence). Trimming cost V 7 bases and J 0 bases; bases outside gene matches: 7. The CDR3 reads CASTPAGGLAKNIQYF. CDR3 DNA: TGTGCCAGTACTCCCGCGGGGGGGCTAGCCAAAAACATTCAGTACTTC. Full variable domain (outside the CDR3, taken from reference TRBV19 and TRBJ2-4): DGGITQSPKYLFRKEGQNVTLSCEQNLNHDAMYWYRQDPGQGLRLIYYSQIVNDFQKGDIAEGYSVSREKKESFPLTVTSAQKNPTAFYLCASTPAGGLAKNIQYFGAGTRLSVL.

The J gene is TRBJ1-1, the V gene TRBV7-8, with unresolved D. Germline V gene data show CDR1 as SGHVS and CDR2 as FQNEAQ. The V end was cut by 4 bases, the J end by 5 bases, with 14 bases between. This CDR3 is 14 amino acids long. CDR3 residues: CASSSKVEVTEAFF. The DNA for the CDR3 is TGTGCCAGCAGCTCCAAGGTGGAGGTGACTGAAGCTTTCTTT.

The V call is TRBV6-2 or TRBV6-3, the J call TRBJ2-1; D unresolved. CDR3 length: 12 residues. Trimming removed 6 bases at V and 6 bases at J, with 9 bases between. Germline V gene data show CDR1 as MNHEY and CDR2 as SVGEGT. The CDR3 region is CASSPGLNEQFF. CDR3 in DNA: TGTGCCAGCAGCCCGGGCCTCAATGAGCAGTTCTTC.

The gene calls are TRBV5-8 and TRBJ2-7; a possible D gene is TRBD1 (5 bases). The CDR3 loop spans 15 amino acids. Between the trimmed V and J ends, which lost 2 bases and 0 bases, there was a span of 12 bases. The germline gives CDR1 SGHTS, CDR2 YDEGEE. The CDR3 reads CASSFTGNPSYEQYF. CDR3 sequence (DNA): TGTGCCAGCAGCTTCACAGGCAACCCCTCCTACGAGCAGTACTTC.

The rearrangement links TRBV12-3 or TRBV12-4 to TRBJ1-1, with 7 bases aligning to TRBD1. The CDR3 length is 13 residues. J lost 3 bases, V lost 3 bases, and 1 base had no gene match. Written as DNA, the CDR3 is TGTGCCAGCAGTTTCCAGGGGGACACTGAAGCTTTCTTT. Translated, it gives CASSFQGDTEAFF.

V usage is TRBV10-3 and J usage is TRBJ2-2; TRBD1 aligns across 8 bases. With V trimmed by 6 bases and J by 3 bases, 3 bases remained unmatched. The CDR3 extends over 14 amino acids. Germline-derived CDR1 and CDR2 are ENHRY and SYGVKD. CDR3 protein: CAIRQTGDTGELFF. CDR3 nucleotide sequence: TGTGCCATCAGGCAGACAGGGGACACCGGGGAGCTGTTTTTT.

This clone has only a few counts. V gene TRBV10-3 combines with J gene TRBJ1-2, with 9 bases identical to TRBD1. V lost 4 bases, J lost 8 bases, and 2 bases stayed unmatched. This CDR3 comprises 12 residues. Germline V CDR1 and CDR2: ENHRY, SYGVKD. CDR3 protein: CAISGTGVGYTF. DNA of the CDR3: TGTGCCATCAGTGGGACAGGGGTGGGCTACACCTTC.

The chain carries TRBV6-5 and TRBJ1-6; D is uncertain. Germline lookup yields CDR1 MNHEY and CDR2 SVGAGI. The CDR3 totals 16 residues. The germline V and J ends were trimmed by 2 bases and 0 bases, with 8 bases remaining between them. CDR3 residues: CASSYGSSSYNSPLHF. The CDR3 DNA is TGTGCCAGCAGTTACGGGTCTAGCTCCTATAATTCACCCCTCCACTTT.

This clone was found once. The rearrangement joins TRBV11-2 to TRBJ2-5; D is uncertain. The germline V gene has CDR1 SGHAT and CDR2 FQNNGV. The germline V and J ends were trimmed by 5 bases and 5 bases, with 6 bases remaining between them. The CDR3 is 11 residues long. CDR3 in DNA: TGTGCCAGCAGCCTCCTGGAGACCCAGTACTTC. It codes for CASSLLETQYF.

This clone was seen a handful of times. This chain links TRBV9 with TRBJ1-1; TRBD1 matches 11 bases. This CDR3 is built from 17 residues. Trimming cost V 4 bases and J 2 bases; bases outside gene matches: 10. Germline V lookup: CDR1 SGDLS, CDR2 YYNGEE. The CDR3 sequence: CASSLWDRGSGNTEAFF. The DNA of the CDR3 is TGTGCCAGCAGCCTATGGGACAGGGGGTCGGGAAACACTGAAGCTTTCTTT.

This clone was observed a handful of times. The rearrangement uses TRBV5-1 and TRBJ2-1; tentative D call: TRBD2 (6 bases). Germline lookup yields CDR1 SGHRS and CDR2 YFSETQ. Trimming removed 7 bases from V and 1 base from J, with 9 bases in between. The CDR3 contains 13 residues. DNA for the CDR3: TGCGCCAGCCACAGCGGGTCCTACAATGAGCAGTTCTTC. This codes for CASHSGSYNEQFF.

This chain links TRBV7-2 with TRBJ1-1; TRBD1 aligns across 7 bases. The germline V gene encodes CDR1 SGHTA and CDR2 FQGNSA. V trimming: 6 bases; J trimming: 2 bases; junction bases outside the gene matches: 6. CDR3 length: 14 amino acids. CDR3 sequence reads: CASRSGQLNTEAFF. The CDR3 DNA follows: TGTGCCAGCAGATCGGGACAGCTTAACACTGAAGCTTTCTTT.

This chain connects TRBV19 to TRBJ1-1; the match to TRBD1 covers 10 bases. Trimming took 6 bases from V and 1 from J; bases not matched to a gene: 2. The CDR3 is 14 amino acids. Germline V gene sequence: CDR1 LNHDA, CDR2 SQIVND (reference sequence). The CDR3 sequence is CASRDRGRNTEAFF. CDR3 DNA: TGTGCCAGTAGGGACAGGGGGAGGAACACTGAAGCTTTCTTT.

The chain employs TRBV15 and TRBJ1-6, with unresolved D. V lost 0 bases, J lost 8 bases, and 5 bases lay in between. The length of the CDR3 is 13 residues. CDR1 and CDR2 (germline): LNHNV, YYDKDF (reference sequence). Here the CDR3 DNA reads TGTGCCACCAGCAGAGATATTGATTCACCCCTCCACTTT. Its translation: CATSRDIDSPLHF.

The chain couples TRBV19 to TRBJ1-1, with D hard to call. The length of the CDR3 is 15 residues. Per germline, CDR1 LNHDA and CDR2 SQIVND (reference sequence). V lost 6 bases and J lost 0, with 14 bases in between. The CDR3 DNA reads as TGTGCCAGTAGCGCGACGGTCCAGGTGAACACTGAAGCTTTCTTT. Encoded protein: CASSATVQVNTEAFF.

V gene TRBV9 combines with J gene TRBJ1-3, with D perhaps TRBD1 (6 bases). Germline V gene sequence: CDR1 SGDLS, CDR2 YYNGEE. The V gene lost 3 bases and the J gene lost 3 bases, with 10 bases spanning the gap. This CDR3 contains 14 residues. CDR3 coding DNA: TGTGCCAGCAGCGAGGGGGGGCTTGGAAACACCATATATTTT. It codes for CASSEGGLGNTIYF.

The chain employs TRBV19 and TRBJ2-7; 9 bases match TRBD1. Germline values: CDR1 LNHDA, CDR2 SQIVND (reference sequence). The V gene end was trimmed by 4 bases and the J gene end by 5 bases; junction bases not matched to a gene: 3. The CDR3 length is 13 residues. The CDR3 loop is CASSRTGVHEQYF. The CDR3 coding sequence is TGTGCCAGTAGTAGGACAGGGGTACACGAGCAGTACTTC.

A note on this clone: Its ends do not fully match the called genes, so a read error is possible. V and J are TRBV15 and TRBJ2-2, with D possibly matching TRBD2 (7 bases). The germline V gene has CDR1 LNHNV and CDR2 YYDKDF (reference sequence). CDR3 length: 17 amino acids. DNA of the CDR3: TGTGCCACCAGCATGGGAGGGGGGGCCCCGAAGACCGGGGAGCTGTTTTTT. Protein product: CATSMGGGAPKTGELFF.

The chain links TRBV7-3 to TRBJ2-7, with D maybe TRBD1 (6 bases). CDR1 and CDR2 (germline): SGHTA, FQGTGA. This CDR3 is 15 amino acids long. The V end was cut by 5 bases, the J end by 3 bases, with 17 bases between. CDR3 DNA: TGTGCCAGCAGCCCGAGGACAGTCACTGTCTACGAGCAGTACTTC. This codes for CASSPRTVTVYEQYF.

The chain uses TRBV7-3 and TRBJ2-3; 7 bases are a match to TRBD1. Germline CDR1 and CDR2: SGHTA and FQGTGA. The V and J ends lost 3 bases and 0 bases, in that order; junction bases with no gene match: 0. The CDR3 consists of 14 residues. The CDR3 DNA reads TGTGCCAGCAGCTTGACAGGGAGCACAGATACGCAGTATTTT. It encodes CASSLTGSTDTQYF.

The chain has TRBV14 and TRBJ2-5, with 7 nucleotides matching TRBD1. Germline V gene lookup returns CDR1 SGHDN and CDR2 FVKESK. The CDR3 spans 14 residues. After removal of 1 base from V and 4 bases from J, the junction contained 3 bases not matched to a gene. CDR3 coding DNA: TGTGCCAGCAGCCAAGGCCGACAGGGAGAGACCCAGTACTTC. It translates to CASSQGRQGETQYF.

The CDR3 nucleotides are TGTGCCAGCAGCCCCGAGCGGGGGGGAGACTACGAGCAGTACTTC. Translating gives CASSPERGGDYEQYF. V usage is TRBV9 and J usage is TRBJ2-7; 10 positions match TRBD2. V shed 4 bases, J shed 3 bases, and the junction held 7 bases outside the gene matches. This CDR3 spans 15 amino acids. Germline CDR1 is SGDLS and CDR2 is YYNGEE. The whole variable domain, remainder taken from reference TRBV9 and TRBJ2-7, is DSGVTQTPKHLITATGQRVTLRCSPRSGDLSVYWYQQSLDQGLQFLIQYYNGEERAKGNILERFSAQQFPDLHSELNLSSLELGDSALYFCASSPERGGDYEQYFGPGTRLTVT.

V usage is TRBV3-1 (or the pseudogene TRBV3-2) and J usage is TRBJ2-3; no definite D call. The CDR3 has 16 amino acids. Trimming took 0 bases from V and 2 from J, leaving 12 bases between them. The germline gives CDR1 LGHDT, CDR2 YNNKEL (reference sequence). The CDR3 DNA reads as TGTGCCAGCAGCCAAGATCGAGGCTTGAACACAGATACGCAGTATTTT. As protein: CASSQDRGLNTDTQYF.

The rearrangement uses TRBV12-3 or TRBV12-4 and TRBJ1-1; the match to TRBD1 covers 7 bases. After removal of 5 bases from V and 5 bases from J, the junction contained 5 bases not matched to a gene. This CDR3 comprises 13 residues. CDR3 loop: CASSQGGWTEAFF. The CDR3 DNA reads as TGTGCCAGCAGTCAAGGGGGCTGGACTGAAGCTTTCTTT.

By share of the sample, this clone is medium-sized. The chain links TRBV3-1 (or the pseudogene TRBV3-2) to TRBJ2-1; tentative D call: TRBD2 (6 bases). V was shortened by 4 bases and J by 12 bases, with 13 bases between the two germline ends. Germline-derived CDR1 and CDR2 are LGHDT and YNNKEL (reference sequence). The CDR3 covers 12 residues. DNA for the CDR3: TGTGCCAGCAGCCCCACCGGGAGCGGGCAGTTCTTC. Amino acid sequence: CASSPTGSGQFF.

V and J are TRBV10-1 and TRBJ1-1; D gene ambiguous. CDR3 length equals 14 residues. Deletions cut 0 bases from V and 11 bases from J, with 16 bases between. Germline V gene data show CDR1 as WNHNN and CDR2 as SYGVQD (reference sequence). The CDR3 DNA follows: TGCGCCAGCAGTGAGTCGAGACACCGGCGAGGGGCTTTCTTT. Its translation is CASSESRHRRGAFF.

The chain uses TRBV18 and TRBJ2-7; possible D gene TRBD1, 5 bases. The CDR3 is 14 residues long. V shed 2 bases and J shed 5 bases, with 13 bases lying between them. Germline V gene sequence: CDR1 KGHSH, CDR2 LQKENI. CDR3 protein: CASSPVRVGDEQYF. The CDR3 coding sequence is TGTGCCAGCTCACCAGTCCGGGTAGGGGACGAGCAGTACTTC.